This T cell receptor beta chain emerged from a study of Ad26.COV2.S vaccination and SARS-CoV-2 variants. For the study at large: Trial arm assignment for the donor was COV1001 Ad26.COV2.S. Recipients of Ad26.COV2.S got it intramuscularly, once or twice 56 days apart.

The treatment was: roughly 18 received Ad26.COV2.S at low or high dose, single or two shots; several received placebo; per-sample allocation not given. Specimen acquisition occurred on day 63 following the initial vaccine or placebo injection. Vaccine was an Ad26 vector expressing Wuhan-strain SARS-CoV-2 spike. Libraries were prepared by immunoSEQ multiplex PCR; TCRdb keeps only in-frame clonotypes and omits some of them. The sample carries roughly 400,000 clones, around 92% recorded once. V was clipped by 3 bases and J by 6 bases; unmatched bases: 12. The germline V gene has CDR1 SGHVS and CDR2 FNYEAQ. This CDR3 is 17 amino acids long.

The chain employs TRBV7-6 and TRBJ2-1, with 9 bases aligning to TRBD1. This clonotype originated in a person aged 18-65 years who received the Ad26.COV2.S COVID-19 vaccine or a placebo. The sequences come from peripheral blood, collected in a trial of Ad26.COV2.S vaccine versus placebo. CDR3 sequence reads: CASSLLFRDRVSNEQFF. As DNA, the CDR3 is TGTGCCAGCAGCTTGTTATTCCGGGACAGGGTTTCCAATGAGCAGTTCTTC.